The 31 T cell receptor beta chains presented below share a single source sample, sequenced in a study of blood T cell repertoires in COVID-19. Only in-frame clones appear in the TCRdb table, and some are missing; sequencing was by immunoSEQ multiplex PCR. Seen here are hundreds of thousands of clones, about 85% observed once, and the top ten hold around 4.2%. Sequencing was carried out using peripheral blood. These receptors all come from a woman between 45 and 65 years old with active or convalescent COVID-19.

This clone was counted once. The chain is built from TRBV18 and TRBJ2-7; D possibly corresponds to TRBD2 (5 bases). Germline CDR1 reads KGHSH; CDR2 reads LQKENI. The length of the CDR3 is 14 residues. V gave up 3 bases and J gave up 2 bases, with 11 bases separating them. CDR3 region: CASSPTWGAYEQYF. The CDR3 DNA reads TGTGCCAGCTCACCCACTTGGGGAGCCTACGAGCAGTACTTC.

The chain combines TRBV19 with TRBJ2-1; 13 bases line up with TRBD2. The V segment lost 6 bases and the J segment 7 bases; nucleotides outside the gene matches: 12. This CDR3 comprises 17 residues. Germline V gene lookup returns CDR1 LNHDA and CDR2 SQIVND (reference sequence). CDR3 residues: CASSPTSGRKLYNEQFF. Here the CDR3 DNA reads TGTGCCAGTAGCCCGACTAGCGGGAGGAAATTATATAATGAGCAGTTCTTC. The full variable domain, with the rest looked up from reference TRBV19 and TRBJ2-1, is DGGITQSPKYLFRKEGQNVTLSCEQNLNHDAMYWYRQDPGQGLRLIYYSQIVNDFQKGDIAEGYSVSREKKESFPLTVTSAQKNPTAFYLCASSPTSGRKLYNEQFFGPGTRLTVL.

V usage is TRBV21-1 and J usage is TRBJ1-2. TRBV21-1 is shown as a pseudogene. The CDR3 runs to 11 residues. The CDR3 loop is CASCGTYGYTF. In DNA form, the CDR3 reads TGTGCCAGCTGCGGGACCTATGGCTACACCTTC.

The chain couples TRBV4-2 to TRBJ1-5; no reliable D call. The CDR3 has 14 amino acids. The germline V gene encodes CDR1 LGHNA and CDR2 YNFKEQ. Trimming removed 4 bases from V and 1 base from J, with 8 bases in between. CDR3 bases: TGTGCCAGCAGCCCCAGAAACAGCAATCAGCCCCAGCATTTT. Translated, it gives CASSPRNSNQPQHF.

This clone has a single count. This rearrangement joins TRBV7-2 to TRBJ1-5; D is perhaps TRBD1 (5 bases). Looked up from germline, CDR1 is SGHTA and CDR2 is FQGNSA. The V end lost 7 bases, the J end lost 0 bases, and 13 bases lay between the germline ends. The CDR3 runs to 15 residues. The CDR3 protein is CASTLGDFSNQPQHF. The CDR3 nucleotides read TGTGCCAGCACGCTAGGGGACTTTAGCAATCAGCCCCAGCATTTT.

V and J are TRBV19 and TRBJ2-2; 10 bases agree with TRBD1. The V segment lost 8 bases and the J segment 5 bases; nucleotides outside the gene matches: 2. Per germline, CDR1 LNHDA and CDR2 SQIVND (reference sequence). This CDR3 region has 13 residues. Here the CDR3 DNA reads TGTGCCAGTCGGACAGGGGGAACCGGGGAGCTGTTTTTT. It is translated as CASRTGGTGELFF.

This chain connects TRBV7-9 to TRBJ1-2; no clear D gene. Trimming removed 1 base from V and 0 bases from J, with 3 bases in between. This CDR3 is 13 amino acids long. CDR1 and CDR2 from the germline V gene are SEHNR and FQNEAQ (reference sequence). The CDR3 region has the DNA TGTGCCAGCAGCTTAGGAGCTAACTATGGCTACACCTTC. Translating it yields CASSLGANYGYTF. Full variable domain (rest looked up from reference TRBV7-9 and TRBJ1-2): DTGVSQNPRHKITKRGQNVTFRCDPISEHNRLYWYRQTLGQGPEFLTYFQNEAQLEKSRLLSDRFSAERPKGSFSTLEIQRTEQGDSAMYLCASSLGANYGYTFGSGTRLTVV.

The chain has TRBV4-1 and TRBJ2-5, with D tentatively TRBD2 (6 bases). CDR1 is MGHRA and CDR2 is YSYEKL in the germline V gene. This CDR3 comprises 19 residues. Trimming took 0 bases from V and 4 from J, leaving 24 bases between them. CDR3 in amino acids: CASSQDKGIGIPRGETQYF. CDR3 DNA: TGCGCCAGCAGCCAAGATAAGGGAATTGGCATACCGCGGGGAGAGACCCAGTACTTC.

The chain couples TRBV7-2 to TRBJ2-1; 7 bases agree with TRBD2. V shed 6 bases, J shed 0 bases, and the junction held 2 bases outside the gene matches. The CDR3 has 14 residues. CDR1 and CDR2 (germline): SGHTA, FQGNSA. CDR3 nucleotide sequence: TGTGCCAGCAGAATAGCGGGCTCCTACAATGAGCAGTTCTTC. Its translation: CASRIAGSYNEQFF.

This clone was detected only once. The CDR3: CASSQISFNEQFF. CDR3 coding DNA: TGTGCCAGCAGCCAAATTTCCTTTAATGAGCAGTTCTTC. J is TRBJ2-1 and V is TRBV14; no clear D. In germline, CDR1 is SGHDN, CDR2 FVKESK. CDR3 length equals 13 residues. The V end was cut by 2 bases, the J end by 7 bases, with 9 bases between.

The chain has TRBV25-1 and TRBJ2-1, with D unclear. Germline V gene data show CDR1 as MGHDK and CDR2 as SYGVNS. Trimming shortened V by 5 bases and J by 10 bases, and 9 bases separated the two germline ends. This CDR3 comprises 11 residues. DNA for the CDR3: TGTGCCAGCAGTCCCTTGGAGGAGCAGTTCTTC. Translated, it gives CASSPLEEQFF.

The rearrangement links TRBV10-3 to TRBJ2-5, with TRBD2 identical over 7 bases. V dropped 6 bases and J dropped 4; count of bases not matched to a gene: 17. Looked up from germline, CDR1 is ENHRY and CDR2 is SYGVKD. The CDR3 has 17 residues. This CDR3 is CAISGQGTTRLVETQYF. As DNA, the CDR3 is TGTGCCATCAGCGGACAAGGGACTACCCGATTGGTAGAGACCCAGTACTTC.

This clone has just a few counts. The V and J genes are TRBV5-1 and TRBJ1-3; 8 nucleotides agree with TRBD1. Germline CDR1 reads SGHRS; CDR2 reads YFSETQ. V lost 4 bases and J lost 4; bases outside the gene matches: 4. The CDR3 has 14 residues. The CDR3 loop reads CASSQGARGNTIYF. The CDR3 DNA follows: TGCGCCAGCAGCCAGGGGGCGCGAGGAAACACCATATATTTT.

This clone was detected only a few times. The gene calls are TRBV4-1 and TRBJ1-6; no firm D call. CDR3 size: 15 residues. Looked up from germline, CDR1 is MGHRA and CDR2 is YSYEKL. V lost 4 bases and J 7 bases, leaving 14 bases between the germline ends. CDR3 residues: CASSPRLGRNSPLHF. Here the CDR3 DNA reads TGCGCCAGCAGCCCCCGTCTCGGGAGAAATTCACCCCTCCACTTT.

This CDR3 is CASSLGGPLHF. Here the CDR3 DNA reads TGTGCCAGCAGCTTGGGCGGGCCCCTCCACTTT. The V gene is TRBV5-6, the J gene TRBJ1-6; no definite D call. Germline V gene sequence: CDR1 SGHDT, CDR2 YYEEEE. V was trimmed by 0 bases and J by 13 bases, leaving 5 bases between them. CDR3 length equals 11 residues. The full variable domain, in which reference TRBV5-6 and TRBJ1-6 provide the parts outside the CDR3, is DAGVTQSPTHLIKTRGQQVTLRCSPKSGHDTVSWYQQALGQGPQFIFQYYEEEERQRGNFPDRFSGHQFPNYSSELNVNALLLGDSALYLCASSLGGPLHFGNGTRLTVT.

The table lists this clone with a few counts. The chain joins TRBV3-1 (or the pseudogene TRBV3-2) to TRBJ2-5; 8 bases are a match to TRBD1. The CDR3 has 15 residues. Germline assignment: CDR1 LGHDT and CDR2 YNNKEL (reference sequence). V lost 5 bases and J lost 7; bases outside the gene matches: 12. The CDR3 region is CASSSGTGPRGTQYF. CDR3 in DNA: TGTGCCAGCAGCTCCGGGACAGGCCCCCGAGGGACCCAGTACTTC.

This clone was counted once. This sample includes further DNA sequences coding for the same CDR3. CDR3 region: CASSPGTRGTGELFF. CDR3 nucleotide sequence: TGCGCCAGCAGCCCCGGGACTAGAGGAACCGGGGAGCTGTTTTTT. The chain employs TRBV5-1 and TRBJ2-2; TRBD2 agrees at 8 bases. V shed 4 bases and J 5 bases; nucleotides not matched to a gene: 7. Germline CDR1 and CDR2: SGHRS and YFSETQ. The CDR3 consists of 15 residues. The entire variable domain, with the rest obtained from reference TRBV5-1 and TRBJ2-2, is as follows: KAGVTQTPRYLIKTRGQQVTLSCSPISGHRSVSWYQQTPGQGLQFLFEYFSETQRNKGNFPGRFSGRQFSNSRSEMNVSTLELGDSALYLCASSPGTRGTGELFFGEGSRLTVL.

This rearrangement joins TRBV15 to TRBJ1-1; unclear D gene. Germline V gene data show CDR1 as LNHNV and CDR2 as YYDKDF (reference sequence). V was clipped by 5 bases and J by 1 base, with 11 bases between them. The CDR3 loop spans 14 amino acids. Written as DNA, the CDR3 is TGTGCCACCAGCGAAGGACGGGGGAACACTGAAGCTTTCTTT. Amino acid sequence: CATSEGRGNTEAFF.

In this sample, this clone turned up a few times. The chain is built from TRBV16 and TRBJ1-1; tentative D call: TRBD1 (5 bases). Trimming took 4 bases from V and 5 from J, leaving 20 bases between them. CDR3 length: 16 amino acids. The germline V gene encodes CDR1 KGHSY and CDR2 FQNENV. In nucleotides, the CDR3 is TGTGCCAGCAGCCCTTCGTTGACAGCCCTCGGGACTGAAGCTTTCTTT. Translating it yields CASSPSLTALGTEAFF.

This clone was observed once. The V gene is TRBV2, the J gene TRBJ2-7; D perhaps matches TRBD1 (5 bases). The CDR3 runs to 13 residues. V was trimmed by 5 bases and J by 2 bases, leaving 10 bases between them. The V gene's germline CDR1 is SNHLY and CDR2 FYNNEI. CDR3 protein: CASSRQGTYEQYF. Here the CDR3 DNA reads TGTGCCAGCAGTAGGCAGGGAACCTACGAGCAGTACTTC.

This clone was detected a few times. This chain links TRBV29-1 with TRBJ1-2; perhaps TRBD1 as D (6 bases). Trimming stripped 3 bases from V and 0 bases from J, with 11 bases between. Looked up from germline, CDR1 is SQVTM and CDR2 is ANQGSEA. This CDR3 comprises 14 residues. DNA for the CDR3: TGCAGCGTTGAGGACAGTGAAGCTAACTATGGCTACACCTTC. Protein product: CSVEDSEANYGYTF.

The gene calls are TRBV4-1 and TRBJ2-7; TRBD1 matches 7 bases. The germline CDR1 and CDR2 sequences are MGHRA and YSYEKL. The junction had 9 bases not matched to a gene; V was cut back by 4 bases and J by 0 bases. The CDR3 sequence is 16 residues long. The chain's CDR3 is CASSRRQGVSSYEQYF. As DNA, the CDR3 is TGCGCCAGCAGCCGCAGACAGGGCGTAAGCTCCTACGAGCAGTACTTC.

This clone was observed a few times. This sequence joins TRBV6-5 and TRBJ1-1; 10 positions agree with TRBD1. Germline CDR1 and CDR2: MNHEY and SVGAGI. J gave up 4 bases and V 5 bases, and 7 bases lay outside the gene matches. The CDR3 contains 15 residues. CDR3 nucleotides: TGTGCCAGCAGTCGACAGGGGGCGGGGGGCACTGAAGCTTTCTTT. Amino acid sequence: CASSRQGAGGTEAFF.

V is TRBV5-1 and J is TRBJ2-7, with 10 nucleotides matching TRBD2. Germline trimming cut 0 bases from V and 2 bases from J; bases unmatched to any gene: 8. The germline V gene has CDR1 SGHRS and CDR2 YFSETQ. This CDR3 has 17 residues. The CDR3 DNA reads TGCGCCAGCAGCTTGGGATTGACTAGCGGGTCACCCTACGAGCAGTACTTC. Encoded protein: CASSLGLTSGSPYEQYF.

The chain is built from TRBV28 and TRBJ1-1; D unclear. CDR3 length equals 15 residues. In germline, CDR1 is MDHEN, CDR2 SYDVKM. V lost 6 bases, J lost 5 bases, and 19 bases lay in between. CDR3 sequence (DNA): TGTGCCAGCAGCCACGTAGTTTATCGGTGGACTGAAGCTTTCTTT. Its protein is CASSHVVYRWTEAFF.

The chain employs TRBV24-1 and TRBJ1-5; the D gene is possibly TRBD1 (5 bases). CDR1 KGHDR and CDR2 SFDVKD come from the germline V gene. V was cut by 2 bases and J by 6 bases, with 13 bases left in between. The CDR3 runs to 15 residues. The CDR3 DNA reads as TGTGCCACCAGTGATTCCTGGACATCTAGTCAGCCCCAGCATTTT. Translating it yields CATSDSWTSSQPQHF.

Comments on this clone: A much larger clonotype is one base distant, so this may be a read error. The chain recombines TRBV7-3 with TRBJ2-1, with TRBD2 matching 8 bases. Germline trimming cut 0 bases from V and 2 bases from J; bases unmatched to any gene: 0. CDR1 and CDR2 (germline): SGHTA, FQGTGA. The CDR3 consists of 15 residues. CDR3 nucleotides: TGTGCCAGCAGCTTAACTAGCGGGACCTACAATGAGCAGTTCTTC. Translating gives CASSLTSGTYNEQFF.

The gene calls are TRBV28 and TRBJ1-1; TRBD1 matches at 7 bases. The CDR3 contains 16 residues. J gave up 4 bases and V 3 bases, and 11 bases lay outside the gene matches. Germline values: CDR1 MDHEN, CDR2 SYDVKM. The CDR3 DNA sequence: TGTGCCAGCAGTTTCGGACGACAGGGCCGATTCACTGAAGCTTTCTTT. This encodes CASSFGRQGRFTEAFF.

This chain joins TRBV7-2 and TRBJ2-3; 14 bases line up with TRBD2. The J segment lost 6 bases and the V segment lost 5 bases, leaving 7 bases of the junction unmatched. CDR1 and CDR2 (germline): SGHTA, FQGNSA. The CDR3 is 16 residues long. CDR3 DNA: TGTGCCAGCAGCCCGACGGGACTAGCGGGAGCCGATACGCAGTATTTT. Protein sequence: CASSPTGLAGADTQYF.

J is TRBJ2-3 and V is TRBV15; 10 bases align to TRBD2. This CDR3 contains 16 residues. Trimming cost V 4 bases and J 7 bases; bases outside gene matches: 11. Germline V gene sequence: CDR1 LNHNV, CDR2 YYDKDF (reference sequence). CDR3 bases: TGTGCCACCAGCACAAGAAAGCGGGAGGGCCTTAATACGCAGTATTTT. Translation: CATSTRKREGLNTQYF.

The CDR3 region has the DNA TGTGCCAGCGAGCTAGCGGGAGGATTATCCTACGAGCAGTACTTC. Its protein is CASELAGGLSYEQYF. The V call is TRBV28, the J call TRBJ2-7; 11 bases map to TRBD2. CDR3 length: 15 amino acids. Trimming at V came to 8 bases and at J to 1 base, leaving 7 bases not matched to a gene. Germline loops: CDR1 MDHEN, CDR2 SYDVKM.